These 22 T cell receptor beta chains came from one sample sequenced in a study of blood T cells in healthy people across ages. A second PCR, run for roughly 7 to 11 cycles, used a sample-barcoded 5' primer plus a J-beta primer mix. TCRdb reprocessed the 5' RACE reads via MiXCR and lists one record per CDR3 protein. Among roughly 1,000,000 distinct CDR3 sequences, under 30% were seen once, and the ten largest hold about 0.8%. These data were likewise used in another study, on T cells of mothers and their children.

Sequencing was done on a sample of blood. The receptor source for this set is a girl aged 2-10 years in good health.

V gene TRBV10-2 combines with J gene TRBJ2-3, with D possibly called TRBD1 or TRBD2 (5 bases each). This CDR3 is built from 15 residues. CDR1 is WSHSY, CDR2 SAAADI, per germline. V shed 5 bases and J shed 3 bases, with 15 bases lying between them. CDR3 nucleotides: TGCGCCAGCAGTTTAGACGGGACGGGTACAGATACGCAGTATTTT. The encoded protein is CASSLDGTGTDTQYF.

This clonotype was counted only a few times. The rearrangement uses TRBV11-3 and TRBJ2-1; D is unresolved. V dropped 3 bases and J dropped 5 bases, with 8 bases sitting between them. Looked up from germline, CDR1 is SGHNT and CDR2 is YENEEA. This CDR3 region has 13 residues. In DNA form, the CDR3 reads TGTGCCAGCAGCTTCTACACCAACAATGAGCAGTTCTTC. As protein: CASSFYTNNEQFF. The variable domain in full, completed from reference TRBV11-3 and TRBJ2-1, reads EAGVVQSPRYKIIEKKQPVAFWCNPISGHNTLYWYLQNLGQGPELLIRYENEEAVDDSQLPKDRFSAERLKGVDSTLKIQPAELGDSAVYLCASSFYTNNEQFFGPGTRLTVL.

CDR3 in amino acids: CASSLGATASGANVLTF. CDR3 bases: TGTGCCAGCAGCTTAGGTGCAACAGCCTCTGGGGCCAACGTCCTGACTTTC. The V call is TRBV7-2, the J call TRBJ2-6; D remains unclear. Deletions cut 1 base from V and 0 bases from J, with 10 bases between. Germline V lookup: CDR1 SGHTA, CDR2 FQGNSA. The CDR3 sequence is 17 residues long.

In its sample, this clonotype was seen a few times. The CDR3 region is CASTSGRWNTEAFF. Here the CDR3 DNA reads TGCGCCAGCACTTCGGGACGGTGGAACACTGAAGCTTTCTTT. The V call is TRBV10-2, the J call TRBJ1-1; possibly TRBD1 for D (5 bases). CDR1 and CDR2 from the germline V gene are WSHSY and SAAADI. The length of the CDR3 is 14 residues. Trimming removed 7 bases at V and 1 base at J, with 13 bases between.

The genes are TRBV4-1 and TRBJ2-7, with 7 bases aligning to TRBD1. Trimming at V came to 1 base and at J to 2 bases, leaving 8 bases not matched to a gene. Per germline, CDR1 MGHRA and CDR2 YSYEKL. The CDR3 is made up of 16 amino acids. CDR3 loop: CASSQVLYRGTYEQYF. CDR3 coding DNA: TGCGCCAGCAGCCAAGTTCTCTACAGGGGAACCTACGAGCAGTACTTC.

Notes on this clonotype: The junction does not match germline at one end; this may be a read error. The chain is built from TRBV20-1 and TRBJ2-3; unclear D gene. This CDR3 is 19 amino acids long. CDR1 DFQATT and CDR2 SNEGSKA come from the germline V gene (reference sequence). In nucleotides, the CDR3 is TGCAGTGCCAGAGTCCTACTTATATTCAATGTTCCTAGCACAGATACGCAGTATTTT. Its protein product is CSARVLLIFNVPSTDTQYF.

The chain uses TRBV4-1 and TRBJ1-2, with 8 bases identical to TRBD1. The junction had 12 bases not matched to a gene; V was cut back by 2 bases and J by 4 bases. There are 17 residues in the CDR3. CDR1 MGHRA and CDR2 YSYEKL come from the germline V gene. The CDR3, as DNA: TGCGCCAGCAGCCAACCTCGGACAGGGAGGTCGAGCTATGGCTACACCTTC. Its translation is CASSQPRTGRSSYGYTF.

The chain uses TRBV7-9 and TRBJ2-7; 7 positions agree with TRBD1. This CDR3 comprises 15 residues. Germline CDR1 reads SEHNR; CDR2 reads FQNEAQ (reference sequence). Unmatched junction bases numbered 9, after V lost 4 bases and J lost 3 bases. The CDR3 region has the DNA TGTGCCAGCAGCTGGGCTGGCAGGGGGTACTACGAGCAGTACTTC. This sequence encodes CASSWAGRGYYEQYF. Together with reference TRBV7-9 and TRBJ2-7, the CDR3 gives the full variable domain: DTGVSQNPRHKITKRGQNVTFRCDPISEHNRLYWYRQTLGQGPEFLTYFQNEAQLEKSRLLSDRFSAERPKGSFSTLEIQRTEQGDSAMYLCASSWAGRGYYEQYFGPGTRLTVT.

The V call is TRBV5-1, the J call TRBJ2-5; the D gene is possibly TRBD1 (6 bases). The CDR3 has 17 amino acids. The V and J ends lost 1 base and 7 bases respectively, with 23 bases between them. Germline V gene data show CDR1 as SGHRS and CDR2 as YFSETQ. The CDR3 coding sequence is TGCGCCAGCAGCTTGTTAGCTAATAAGGCGACAGGCGGGACCCAGTACTTC. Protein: CASSLLANKATGGTQYF.

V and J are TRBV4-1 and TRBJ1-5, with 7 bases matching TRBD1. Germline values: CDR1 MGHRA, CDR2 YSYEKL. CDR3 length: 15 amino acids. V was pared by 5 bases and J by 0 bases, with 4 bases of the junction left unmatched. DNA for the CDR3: TGCGCCAGCAGCGCCCGACAGGGTAGCAATCAGCCCCAGCATTTT. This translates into CASSARQGSNQPQHF.

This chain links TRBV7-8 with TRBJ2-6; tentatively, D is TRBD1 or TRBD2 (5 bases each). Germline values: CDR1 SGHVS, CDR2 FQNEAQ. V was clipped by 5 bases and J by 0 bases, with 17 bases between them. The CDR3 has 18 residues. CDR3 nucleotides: TGTGCCAGCAGCAACCTCCGGGACCCAGGCTCTGGGGCCAACGTCCTGACTTTC. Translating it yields CASSNLRDPGSGANVLTF.

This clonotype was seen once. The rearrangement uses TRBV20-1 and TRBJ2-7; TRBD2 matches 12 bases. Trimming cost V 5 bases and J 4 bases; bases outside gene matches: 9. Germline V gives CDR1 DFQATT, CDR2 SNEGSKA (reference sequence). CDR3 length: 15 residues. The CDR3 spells CSAPWTSGTFYEQYF. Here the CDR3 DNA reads TGCAGTGCTCCCTGGACTAGCGGGACGTTTTACGAGCAGTACTTC.

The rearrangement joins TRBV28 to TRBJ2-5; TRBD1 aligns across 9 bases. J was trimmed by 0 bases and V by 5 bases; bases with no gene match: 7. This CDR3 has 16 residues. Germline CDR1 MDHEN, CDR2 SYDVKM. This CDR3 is CASSPAGTGYQETQYF. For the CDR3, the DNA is TGTGCCAGCAGTCCGGCCGGGACAGGGTACCAAGAGACCCAGTACTTC.

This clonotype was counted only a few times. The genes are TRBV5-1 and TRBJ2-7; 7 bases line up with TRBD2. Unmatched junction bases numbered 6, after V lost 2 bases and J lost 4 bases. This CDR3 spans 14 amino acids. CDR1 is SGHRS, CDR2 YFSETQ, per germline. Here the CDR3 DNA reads TGCGCCAGCAGCTTAACTAGCGAGAATTACGAGCAGTACTTC. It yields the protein CASSLTSENYEQYF.

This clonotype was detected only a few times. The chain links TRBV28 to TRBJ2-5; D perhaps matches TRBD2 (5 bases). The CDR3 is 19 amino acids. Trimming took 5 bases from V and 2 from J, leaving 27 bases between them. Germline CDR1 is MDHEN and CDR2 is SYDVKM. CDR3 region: CASSLGIRLWESSQETQYF. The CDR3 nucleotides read TGTGCCAGCAGTCTGGGGATACGGTTGTGGGAGAGCTCACAAGAGACCCAGTACTTC.

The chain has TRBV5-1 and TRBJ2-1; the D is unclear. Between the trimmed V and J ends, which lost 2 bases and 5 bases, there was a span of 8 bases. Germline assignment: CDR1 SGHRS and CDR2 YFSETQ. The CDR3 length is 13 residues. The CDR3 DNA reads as TGCGCCAGCAGCTTTTACATAGACAATGAGCAGTTCTTC. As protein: CASSFYIDNEQFF.

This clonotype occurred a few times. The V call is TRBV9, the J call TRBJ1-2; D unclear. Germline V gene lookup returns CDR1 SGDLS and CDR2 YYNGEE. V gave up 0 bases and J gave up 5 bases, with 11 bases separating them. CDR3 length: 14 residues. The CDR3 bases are TGTGCCAGCAGCGTAGGGGCAGGTCGATATGGCTACACCTTC. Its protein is CASSVGAGRYGYTF.

CDR3 DNA sequence: TGTGCCACCAGTGATAGATATTCGAGGGACGAGCAGTACTTC. It codes for CATSDRYSRDEQYF. The gene calls are TRBV24-1 and TRBJ2-1; perhaps TRBD2 as D (5 bases). The J call is uncertain, as TRBJ2-7 better fits the DNA end. Germline CDR1 reads KGHDR; CDR2 reads SFDVKD. The CDR3 loop spans 14 amino acids.

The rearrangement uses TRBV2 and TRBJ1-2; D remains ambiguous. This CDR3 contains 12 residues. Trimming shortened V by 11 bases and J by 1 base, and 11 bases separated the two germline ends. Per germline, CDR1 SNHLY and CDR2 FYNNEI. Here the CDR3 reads CAGISINYGYTF. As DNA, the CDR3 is TGTGCCGGAATCAGTATTAACTATGGCTACACCTTC. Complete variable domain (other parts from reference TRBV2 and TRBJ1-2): EPEVTQTPSHQVTQMGQEVILRCVPISNHLYFYWYRQILGQKVEFLVSFYNNEISEKSEIFDDQFSVERPDGSNFTLKIRSTKLEDSAMYFCAGISINYGYTFGSGTRLTVV.

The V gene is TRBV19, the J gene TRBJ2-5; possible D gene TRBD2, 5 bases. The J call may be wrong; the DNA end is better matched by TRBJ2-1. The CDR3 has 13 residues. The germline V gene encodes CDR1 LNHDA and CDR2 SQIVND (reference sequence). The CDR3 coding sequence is TGTGCCAGTAGTCCCCGAGGGCTGGATGAGCAGTTCTTC. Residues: CASSPRGLDEQFF.

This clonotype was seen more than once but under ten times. Here the CDR3 DNA reads TGCAGCGTTGGCCTAACAGGGAACACTGAAGCTTTCTTT. As protein: CSVGLTGNTEAFF. The V and J genes are TRBV29-1 and TRBJ1-1; tentatively, D is TRBD1 (5 bases). V lost 4 bases to trimming and J lost 1 base, with 10 bases between them. The V gene's germline CDR1 is SQVTM and CDR2 ANQGSEA. This CDR3 has 13 residues. The full variable domain, its missing parts supplied by reference TRBV29-1 and TRBJ1-1, is SAVISQKPSRDICQRGTSLTIQCQVDSQVTMMFWYRQQPGQSLTLIATANQGSEATYESGFVIDKFPISRPNLTFSTLTVSNMSPEDSSIYLCSVGLTGNTEAFFGQGTRLTVV.

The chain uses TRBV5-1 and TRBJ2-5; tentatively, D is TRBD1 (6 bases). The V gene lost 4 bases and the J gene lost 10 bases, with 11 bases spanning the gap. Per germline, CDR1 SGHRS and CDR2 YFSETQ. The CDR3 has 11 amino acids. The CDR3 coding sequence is TGCGCCAGCAGCGCGGAAGGGGGCCAGTACTTC. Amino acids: CASSAEGGQYF.